This TCR beta chain was recovered during a study of CD8 T cells in Susac syndrome. Points from the study as a whole: As acknowledged by the study, its TCR sequencing and HLA analysis included a relatively small number of individuals.

Turning to this clonotype: The antigen is undetermined.

The length of the CDR3 is 16 residues. Trimming pared 0 bases from V and 4 bases from J, leaving 17 bases between. CDR1 is SGDLS, CDR2 YYNGEE, per germline. RNA totalling about 0.5 to 1 ug underwent reverse transcription with random hexamers. Amplification of TCR beta CDR3 by immunoSEQ multiplex PCR spanned 54 Vbeta and 13 Jbeta. TCRdb used MiXCR to reprocess the immunoSEQ multiplex PCR reads, holding one entry per CDR3 protein. The repertoire consists of 180,000 or so distinct CDR3 sequences, with just under 95% occurring once and the leading ten covering less than 0.12%. TEMRA cells were FACS-enriched, with CD8+ and CD4+ T cells isolated negatively.

The sample taken for sequencing was CD4+ T cells from PBMCs. The sequence was obtained from a human donor in good health. The V gene is TRBV9, the J gene TRBJ2-7; the D gene is possibly TRBD2 (6 bases). In DNA form, the CDR3 reads TGTGCCAGCAGCGTAGTCGGACTACCACGGGGGTACGAGCAGTACTTC. The encoded protein is CASSVVGLPRGYEQYF.